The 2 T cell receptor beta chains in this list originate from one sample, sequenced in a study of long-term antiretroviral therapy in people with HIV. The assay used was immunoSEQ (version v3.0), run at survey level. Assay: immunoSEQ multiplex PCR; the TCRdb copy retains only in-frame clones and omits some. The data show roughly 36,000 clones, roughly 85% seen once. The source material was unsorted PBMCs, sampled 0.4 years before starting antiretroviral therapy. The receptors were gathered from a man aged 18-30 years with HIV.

Here the CDR3 reads CASSRDRNYGYTF. CDR3 nucleotide sequence: TGTGCCAGCAGTAGGGACCGTAACTATGGCTACACCTTC. J is TRBJ1-2 and V is TRBV6-1; D perhaps matches TRBD1 (5 bases). The germline V gene has CDR1 MNHNS and CDR2 SASEGT. The V and J ends lost 5 bases and 1 base respectively, with 8 bases between them. The CDR3 runs to 13 residues.

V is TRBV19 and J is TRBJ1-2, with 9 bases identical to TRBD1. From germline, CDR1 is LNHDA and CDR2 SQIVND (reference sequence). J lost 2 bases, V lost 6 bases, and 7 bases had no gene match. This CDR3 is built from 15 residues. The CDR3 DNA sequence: TGTGCCAGTAGGACCTCGGGACAGGGAAACTATGGCTACACCTTC. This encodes CASRTSGQGNYGYTF.